The T cell receptor beta chain described here comes from a study of cytomegalovirus exposure and HLA in healthy donors. Study background: Unique TCRs from HLA-typed donors, some 85 million of them, were held in an early data release.

This clone has more than one count but fewer than ten. Its antigen is currently unknown. Unmatched junction bases numbered 10, after V lost 5 bases and J lost 1 base. Germline V gene lookup returns CDR1 SEHNR and CDR2 FQNEAQ (reference sequence). CDR3 length equals 17 residues. Primers for the PCR totalled 60 Vbeta and 13 Jbeta. TCRdb keeps only in-frame clones here, not all; method: immunoSEQ multiplex PCR. The sample carries roughly 200,000 clones, about 9% recorded once. Study-wide results and limits: TCR beta V- and J-gene trimming was later associated with a missense DCLRE1C variant. Overall, roughly 170 TCR beta chains were annotated as cytomegalovirus-associated.

The receptor comes from a woman under 40 in good health and CMV-seropositive. The chain couples TRBV7-9 to TRBJ2-2; 7 nucleotides agree with TRBD1. The sample taken for sequencing was PBMCs. The CDR3 protein is CASSHRGSPMNTGELFF. The CDR3 nucleotides are TGTGCCAGCAGCCACAGGGGTTCCCCCATGAACACCGGGGAGCTGTTTTTT.